Following are 15 T cell receptor beta chains from one sample sequenced in a study of OX40 agonist ivuxolimab in advanced cancers. The receptor library was made with the immunoSEQ multiplex PCR assay. In TCRdb, the immuneACCESS table is reduced to in-frame sequences with V and J assigned. These tables do not hold every clone; where another copy was compared, an unresolved V gene accounts for under half, and the others remain unexplained. The sample data list about 24,000 clones, and over 80% of these were observed just once. 8.5% to 10% of the sample rests with the top ten. Sample: CD4+ or CD8+ T cells sorted from blood, taken in a trial of the OX40 agonist ivuxolimab. The receptors originated from an adult with an advanced solid tumor such as melanoma, head and neck, liver or kidney cancer.

This clone was picked up one time. The CDR3 loop is CASSLESYGKETQYF. The CDR3 DNA is TGTGCCAGCAGCTTGGAGTCCTACGGGAAAGAGACCCAGTACTTC. The rearrangement links TRBV5-4 to TRBJ2-5, with D possibly matching TRBD2 (5 bases). V was shortened by 0 bases and J by 3 bases, with 12 bases between the two germline ends. The V gene's germline CDR1 is SGHNT and CDR2 YYREEE (reference sequence). The CDR3 sequence is 15 residues long.

The rearrangement joins TRBV10-3 to TRBJ2-7; 10 positions agree with TRBD2. Germline V gene lookup returns CDR1 ENHRY and CDR2 SYGVKD. With V trimmed by 4 bases and J by 3 bases, 12 bases remained unmatched. This CDR3 is 17 amino acids long. CDR3: CAISVASGSATDYEQYF. The CDR3 DNA follows: TGTGCCATCAGTGTCGCTAGCGGGAGCGCCACCGACTACGAGCAGTACTTC.

The chain has TRBV7-9 and TRBJ2-7; 11 nucleotides match TRBD2. Trimming removed 5 bases from V and 1 base from J; junction bases left unmatched: 4. The CDR3 contains 15 residues. Germline V gives CDR1 SEHNR, CDR2 FQNEAQ (reference sequence). The CDR3 coding sequence is TGTGCCAGCAGCCGGGGACTAGCGGTATCCTACGAGCAGTACTTC. This translates into CASSRGLAVSYEQYF. The variable domain in full, with the rest retrieved from reference TRBV7-9 and TRBJ2-7, is DTGVSQNPRHKITKRGQNVTFRCDPISEHNRLYWYRQTLGQGPEFLTYFQNEAQLEKSRLLSDRFSAERPKGSFSTLEIQRTEQGDSAMYLCASSRGLAVSYEQYFGPGTRLTVT.

The chain is built from TRBV5-1 and TRBJ2-1; 9 bases are shared with TRBD2. With V trimmed by 6 bases and J by 9 bases, 13 bases remained unmatched. The CDR3 is made up of 15 amino acids. Germline V gene data show CDR1 as SGHRS and CDR2 as YFSETQ. The CDR3 sequence: CASMSGTSISAEQFF. CDR3 DNA: TGCGCCAGCATGTCCGGGACTAGCATTTCGGCTGAGCAGTTCTTC.

The chain couples TRBV5-1 to TRBJ2-7; TRBD2 is a possible D gene (5 bases). Germline-derived CDR1 and CDR2 are SGHRS and YFSETQ. The CDR3 totals 15 residues. Trimming cost V 4 bases and J 7 bases, with 21 bases left between them. The CDR3, as DNA: TGCGCCAGCAGCCTACAGACGGGGTTGTCTGGTGAGCAGTACTTC. As protein: CASSLQTGLSGEQYF.

This rearrangement joins TRBV19 to TRBJ1-5; 7 nucleotides agree with TRBD1. The CDR3 length is 15 residues. Germline CDR1 LNHDA, CDR2 SQIVND (reference sequence). The V gene end was trimmed by 9 bases and the J gene end by 2 bases; junction bases not matched to a gene: 10. The CDR3 region is CASDIRGRGNQPQHF. Written as DNA, the CDR3 is TGTGCCAGCGACATAAGGGGGCGTGGCAATCAGCCCCAGCATTTT.

This chain uses TRBV19 with TRBJ2-7; D possibly corresponds to TRBD1 (5 bases). Germline assignment: CDR1 LNHDA and CDR2 SQIVND (reference sequence). CDR3 size: 13 residues. The V end lost 7 bases, the J end lost 0 bases, and 10 bases lay between the germline ends. Here the CDR3 DNA reads TGTGCCAGTAAGGCAGGGAACTCCTACGAGCAGTACTTC. Its translation is CASKAGNSYEQYF.

The CDR3 coding sequence is TGTGCCAGCAGGGTGGGGTCTAGCAATCAGCCCCAGCATTTT. This translates into CASRVGSSNQPQHF. V and J are TRBV6-5 and TRBJ1-5; D remains ambiguous. The germline CDR1 and CDR2 sequences are MNHEY and SVGAGI. The CDR3 loop spans 14 amino acids. Trimming shortened V by 6 bases and J by 0 bases, and 9 bases separated the two germline ends.

V usage is TRBV6-6 and J usage is TRBJ2-4, with D tentatively TRBD1 or TRBD2 (6 bases each). Trimming stripped 5 bases from V and 6 bases from J, with 17 bases between. The CDR3 is 15 residues long. CDR1 MNHNY and CDR2 SVGAGI come from the germline V gene (reference sequence). CDR3 DNA: TGTGCCAGCAGTCGAACGGGGGCGACAGCAAACATTCAGTACTTC. It translates to CASSRTGATANIQYF.

The chain joins TRBV6-1 to TRBJ1-2; a possible D gene is TRBD1 (5 bases). This CDR3 spans 13 amino acids. The V end was cut by 4 bases, the J end by 1 base, with 7 bases between. The germline V gene encodes CDR1 MNHNS and CDR2 SASEGT. CDR3 in amino acids: CASSVGGNYGYTF. The CDR3 DNA sequence: TGTGCCAGCAGTGTGGGGGGTAACTATGGCTACACCTTC.

The chain employs TRBV7-2 and TRBJ2-1; 7 positions agree with TRBD2. The CDR3 extends over 16 amino acids. The V and J ends lost 5 bases and 8 bases, in that order; junction bases with no gene match: 15. Germline-derived CDR1 and CDR2 are SGHTA and FQGNSA. The CDR3 is CASSMTPGLVIHEQFF. The CDR3 DNA sequence: TGTGCCAGCAGCATGACGCCAGGACTAGTAATCCATGAGCAGTTCTTC.

V and J are TRBV7-3 and TRBJ1-1; D gene ambiguous. The CDR3 is 15 amino acids. Germline values: CDR1 SGHTA, CDR2 FQGTGA. The V gene lost 1 base and the J gene lost 2 bases, with 11 bases spanning the gap. The CDR3 reads CASSLSPGINTEAFF. In DNA, the CDR3 is TGTGCCAGCAGCTTAAGTCCAGGAATAAACACTGAAGCTTTCTTT.

This rearrangement joins TRBV5-5 to TRBJ1-2; D call uncertain. Deletions cut 1 base from V and 0 bases from J, with 4 bases between. CDR3 size: 13 residues. CDR1 and CDR2 (germline): SGHKS, YYEKEE (reference sequence). The CDR3 bases are TGTGCCAGCAGCTTGCTTTCTAACTATGGCTACACCTTC. As protein: CASSLLSNYGYTF.

The chain joins TRBV5-1 to TRBJ1-5; tentative D call: TRBD1 (5 bases). Per the germline V gene, CDR1 is SGHRS and CDR2 is YFSETQ. The CDR3 loop spans 15 amino acids. The ends were cut back, 0 bases at V and 4 bases at J, with 11 bases in the middle. The CDR3 sequence: CASSLDGGENQPQHF. The CDR3 nucleotides are TGCGCCAGCAGCTTGGACGGGGGGGAGAATCAGCCCCAGCATTTT.

The genes are TRBV18 and TRBJ1-1; D ambiguous. Germline CDR1 KGHSH, CDR2 LQKENI. The CDR3 totals 14 residues. V lost 1 base and J 1 base, leaving 7 bases between the germline ends. CDR3 region: CASSPQPRNTEAFF. CDR3 nucleotides: TGTGCCAGCTCACCACAGCCCCGGAACACTGAAGCTTTCTTT.